This T cell receptor (beta chain) was sequenced in a study of OX40 agonist ivuxolimab in advanced cancers. There are 11 residues in the CDR3. Germline CDR1 is SGHRS and CDR2 is YFSETQ. V was pared by 0 bases and J by 5 bases, with 2 bases between. Remarks on this clone: The sample has other DNA sequences that encode this CDR3 too.

The protocol was immunoSEQ multiplex PCR, while the TCRdb copy is restricted to in-frame clones and leaves out a portion. The repertoire holds about 58,000 clones, with 83% as singletons. The rearrangement uses TRBV5-1 and TRBJ2-5, with D unresolved. The receptor was isolated from an adult with an advanced solid tumor such as melanoma, head and neck, liver or kidney cancer. The source material was CD4+ or CD8+ T cells sorted from blood, sampled in a trial of the OX40 agonist ivuxolimab. The CDR3 region has the DNA TGCGCCAGCAGCTTGGAGGAGACCCAGTACTTC. It specifies CASSLEETQYF.